The present TCR beta chain was sequenced within a study of cytomegalovirus exposure and HLA in healthy donors. Whole-study results and caveats: Whilst most TCR sequences proved rare, a subset of public TCRs occurred across many donors. Accurate predictions that matched the HLA-A and HLA-B alleles of most subjects were reportedly made from TCR beta sequences. It was assumed in the presence/absence analyses that sequencing depth was roughly uniform across donors. An analysis that came later showed most CMV-associated TCR beta chains appearing HLA-restricted.

Turning to this clone: As yet, its antigen is unknown.

The CDR3 runs 16 residues. Deletions cut 0 bases from V and 3 bases from J, with 13 bases between. CDR1 and CDR2 (germline): SGHRS, YFSETQ. The PCR made use of 60 Vbeta and 13 Jbeta primers. Libraries were prepared by immunoSEQ multiplex PCR; TCRdb keeps only in-frame clonotypes and omits some of them. This sample has approximately 100,000 clones, with about 80% found just once. The clonotype comes from a middle-aged man in good health and CMV-seropositive. The chain couples TRBV5-1 to TRBJ2-4; TRBD2 is a possible D gene (6 bases). The sequencing sample was made of PBMCs. CDR3 in DNA: TGCGCCAGCAGCTTGGTGGGGGGTGGTGGCAAAAACATTCAGTACTTC. Residues: CASSLVGGGGKNIQYF.